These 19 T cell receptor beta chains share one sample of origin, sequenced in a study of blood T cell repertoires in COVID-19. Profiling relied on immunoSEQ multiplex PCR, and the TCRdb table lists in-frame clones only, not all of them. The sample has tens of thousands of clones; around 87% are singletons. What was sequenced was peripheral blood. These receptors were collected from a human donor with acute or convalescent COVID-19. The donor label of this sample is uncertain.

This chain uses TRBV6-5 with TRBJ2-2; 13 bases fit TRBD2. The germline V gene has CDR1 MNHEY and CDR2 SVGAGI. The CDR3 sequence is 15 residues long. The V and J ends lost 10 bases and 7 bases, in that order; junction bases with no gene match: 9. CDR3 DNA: TGTGCCACCACCACTAGCGGGGGGGCTAACGGGGAGCTGTTTTTT. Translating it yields CATTTSGGANGELFF.

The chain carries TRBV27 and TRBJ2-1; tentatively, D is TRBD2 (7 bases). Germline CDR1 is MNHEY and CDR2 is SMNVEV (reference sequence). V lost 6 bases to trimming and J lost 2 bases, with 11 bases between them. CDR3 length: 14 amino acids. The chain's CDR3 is CASRGGGAYNEQFF. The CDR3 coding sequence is TGTGCCAGCAGGGGAGGGGGGGCCTACAATGAGCAGTTCTTC.

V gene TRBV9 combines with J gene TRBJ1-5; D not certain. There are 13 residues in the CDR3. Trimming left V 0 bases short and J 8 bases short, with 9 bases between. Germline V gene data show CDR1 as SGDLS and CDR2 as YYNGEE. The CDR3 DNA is TGTGCCAGCAGCGTAGGGGCAACCGAGCCCCAGCATTTT. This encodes CASSVGATEPQHF.

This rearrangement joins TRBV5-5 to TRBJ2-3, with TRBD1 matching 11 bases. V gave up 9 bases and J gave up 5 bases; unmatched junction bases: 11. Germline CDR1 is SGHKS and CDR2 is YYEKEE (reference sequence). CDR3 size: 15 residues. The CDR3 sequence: CATDKTGTGGDTQYF. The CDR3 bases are TGTGCCACCGACAAGACCGGGACAGGGGGAGATACGCAGTATTTT.

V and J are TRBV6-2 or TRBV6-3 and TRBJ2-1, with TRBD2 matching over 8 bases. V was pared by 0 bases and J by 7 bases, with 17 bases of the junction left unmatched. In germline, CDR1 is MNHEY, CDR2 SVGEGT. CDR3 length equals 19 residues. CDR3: CASSYSTSGAGGIWNEQFF. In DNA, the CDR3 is TGTGCCAGCAGTTACTCGACCTCGGGGGCGGGGGGCATATGGAATGAGCAGTTCTTC.

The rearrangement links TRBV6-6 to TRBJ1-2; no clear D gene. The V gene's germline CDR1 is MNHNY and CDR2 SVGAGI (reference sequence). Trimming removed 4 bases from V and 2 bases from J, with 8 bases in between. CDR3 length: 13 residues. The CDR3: CASSSQRNYGYTF. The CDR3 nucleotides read TGTGCCAGCAGTTCTCAGCGAAACTATGGCTACACCTTC.

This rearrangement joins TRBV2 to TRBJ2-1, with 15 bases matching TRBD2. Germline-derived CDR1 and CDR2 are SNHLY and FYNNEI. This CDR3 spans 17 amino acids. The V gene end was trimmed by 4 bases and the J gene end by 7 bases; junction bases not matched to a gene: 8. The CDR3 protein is CASSGRTSGGAGNEQFF. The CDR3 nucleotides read TGTGCCAGCAGTGGCCGGACTAGCGGGGGGGCTGGGAATGAGCAGTTCTTC.

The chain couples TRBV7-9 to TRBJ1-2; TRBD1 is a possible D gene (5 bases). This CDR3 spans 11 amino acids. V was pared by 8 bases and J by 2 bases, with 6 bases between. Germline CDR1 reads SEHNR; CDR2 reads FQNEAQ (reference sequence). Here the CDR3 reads CASQGNYGYTF. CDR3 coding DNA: TGTGCCAGCCAGGGCAACTATGGCTACACCTTC.

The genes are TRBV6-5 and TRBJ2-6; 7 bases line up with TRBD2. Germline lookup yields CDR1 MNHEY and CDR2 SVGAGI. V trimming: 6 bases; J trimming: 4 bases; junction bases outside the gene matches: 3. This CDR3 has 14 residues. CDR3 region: CASSLGRGANVLTF. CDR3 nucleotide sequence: TGTGCCAGCAGCCTCGGGAGGGGGGCCAACGTCCTGACTTTC.

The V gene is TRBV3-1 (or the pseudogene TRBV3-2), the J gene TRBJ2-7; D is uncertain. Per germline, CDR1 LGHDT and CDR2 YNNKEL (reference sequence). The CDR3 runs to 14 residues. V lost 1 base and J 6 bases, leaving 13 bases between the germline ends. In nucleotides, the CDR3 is TGTGCCAGCAGCCAAGGTCAGCGTGGAAGCGAGCAGTACTTC. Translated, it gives CASSQGQRGSEQYF.

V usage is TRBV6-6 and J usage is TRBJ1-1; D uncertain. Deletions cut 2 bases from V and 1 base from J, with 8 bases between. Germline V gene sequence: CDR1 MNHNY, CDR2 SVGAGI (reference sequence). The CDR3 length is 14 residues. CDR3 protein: CASSYTGENTEAFF. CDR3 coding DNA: TGTGCCAGCAGTTACACCGGGGAGAACACTGAAGCTTTCTTT.

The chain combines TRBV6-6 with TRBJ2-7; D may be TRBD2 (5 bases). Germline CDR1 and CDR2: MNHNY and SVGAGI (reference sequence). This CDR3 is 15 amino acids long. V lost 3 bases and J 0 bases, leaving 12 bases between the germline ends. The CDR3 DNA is TGTGCCAGCAGTTATGCTACGGGGAGCTCCTACGAGCAGTACTTC. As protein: CASSYATGSSYEQYF.

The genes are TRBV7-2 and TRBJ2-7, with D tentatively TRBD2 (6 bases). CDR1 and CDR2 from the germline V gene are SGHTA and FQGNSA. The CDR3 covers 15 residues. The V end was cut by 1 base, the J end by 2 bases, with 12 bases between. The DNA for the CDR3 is TGTGCCAGCAGCTTAGTCGGGACTGAGCCCTACGAGCAGTACTTC. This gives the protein CASSLVGTEPYEQYF.

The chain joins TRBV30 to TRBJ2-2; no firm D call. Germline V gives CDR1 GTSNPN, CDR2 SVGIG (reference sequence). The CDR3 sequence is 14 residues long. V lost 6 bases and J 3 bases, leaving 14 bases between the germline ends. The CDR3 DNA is TGTGCCTGCGGTCTAAAACGGGACACCGGGGAGCTGTTTTTT. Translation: CACGLKRDTGELFF.

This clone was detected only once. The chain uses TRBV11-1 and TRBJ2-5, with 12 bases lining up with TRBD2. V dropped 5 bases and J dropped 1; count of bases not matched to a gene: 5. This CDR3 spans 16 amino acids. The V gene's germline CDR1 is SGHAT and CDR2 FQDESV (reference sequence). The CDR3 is CASSAGTSGFQETQYF. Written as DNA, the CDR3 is TGTGCCAGCAGCGCCGGGACTAGCGGGTTCCAAGAGACCCAGTACTTC. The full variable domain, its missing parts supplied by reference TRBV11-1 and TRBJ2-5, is EAEVAQSPRYKITEKSQAVAFWCDPISGHATLYWYRQILGQGPELLVQFQDESVVDDSQLPKDRFSAERLKGVDSTLKIQPAELGDSAMYLCASSAGTSGFQETQYFGPGTRLLVL.

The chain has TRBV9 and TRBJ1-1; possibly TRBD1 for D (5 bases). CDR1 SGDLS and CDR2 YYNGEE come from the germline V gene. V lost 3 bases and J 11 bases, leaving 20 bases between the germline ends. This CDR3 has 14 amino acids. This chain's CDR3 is CASSAGIYDGSAFF. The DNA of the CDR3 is TGTGCCAGCAGCGCAGGGATTTACGATGGGTCCGCTTTCTTT.

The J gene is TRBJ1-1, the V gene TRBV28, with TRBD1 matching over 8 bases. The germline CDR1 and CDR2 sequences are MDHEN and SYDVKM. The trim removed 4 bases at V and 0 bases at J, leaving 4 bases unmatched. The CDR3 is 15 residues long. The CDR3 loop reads CASSSGQGMNTEAFF. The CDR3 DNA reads TGTGCCAGCAGTTCTGGACAGGGTATGAACACTGAAGCTTTCTTT.

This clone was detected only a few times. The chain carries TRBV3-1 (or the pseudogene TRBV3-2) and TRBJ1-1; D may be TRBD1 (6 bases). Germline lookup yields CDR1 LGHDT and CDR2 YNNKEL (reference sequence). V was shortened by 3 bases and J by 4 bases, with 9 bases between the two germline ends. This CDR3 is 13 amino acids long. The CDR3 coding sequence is TGTGCCAGCAGCCAGGGGGCGCCCACTGAAGCTTTCTTT. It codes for CASSQGAPTEAFF.

CDR3 sequence reads: CASRTVSNYGYTF. In DNA, the CDR3 is TGTGCCAGCAGGACAGTCTCTAACTATGGCTACACCTTC. The gene calls are TRBV28 and TRBJ1-2; the D gene is possibly TRBD1 (5 bases). Trimming stripped 6 bases from V and 0 bases from J, with 8 bases between. Germline V gene sequence: CDR1 MDHEN, CDR2 SYDVKM. The CDR3 length is 13 residues.